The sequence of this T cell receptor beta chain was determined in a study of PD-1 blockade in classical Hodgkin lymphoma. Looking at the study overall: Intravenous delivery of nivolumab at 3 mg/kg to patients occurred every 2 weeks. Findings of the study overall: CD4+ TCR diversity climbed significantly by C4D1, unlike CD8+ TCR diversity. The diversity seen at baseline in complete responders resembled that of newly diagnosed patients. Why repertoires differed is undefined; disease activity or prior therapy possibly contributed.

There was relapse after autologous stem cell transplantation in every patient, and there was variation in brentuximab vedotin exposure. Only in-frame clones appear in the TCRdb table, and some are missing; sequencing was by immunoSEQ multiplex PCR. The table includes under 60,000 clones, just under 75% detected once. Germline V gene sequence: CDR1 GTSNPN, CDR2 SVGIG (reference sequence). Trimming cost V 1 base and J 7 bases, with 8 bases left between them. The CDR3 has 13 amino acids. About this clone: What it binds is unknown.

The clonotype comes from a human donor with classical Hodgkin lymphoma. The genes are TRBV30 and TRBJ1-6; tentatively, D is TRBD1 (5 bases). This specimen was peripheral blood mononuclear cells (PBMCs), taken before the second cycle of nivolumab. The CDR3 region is CAWSEQGNSPLHF. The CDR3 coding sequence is TGTGCCTGGAGTGAGCAGGGCAATTCACCCCTCCACTTT.